This T cell receptor beta chain was sequenced in a study of cytomegalovirus exposure and HLA in healthy donors. Study conclusions and caveats: The listing of roughly 160 TCR beta chains classed them as cytomegalovirus-associated.

As regards this clone: Antigen: not known.

Germline V gene sequence: CDR1 SGHKS, CDR2 YYEKEE (reference sequence). The CDR3 is 14 residues long. V lost 1 base and J lost 4, with 11 bases in between. Repertoires were generated with immunoSEQ multiplex PCR, while TCRdb's copy carries only in-frame clones and drops some. The sample has 180,000 or so clones, roughly 86% seen once. While the first cohort had fewer than 850 subjects, the donors belonged to the separate validation cohort of roughly 130 subjects. This sequence originates from a man aged 30 to 39 in good health and CMV-seropositive. Sequencing was carried out using PBMCs. J is TRBJ1-2 and V is TRBV5-5, with D maybe TRBD1 (5 bases). The CDR3 DNA follows: TGTGCCAGCAGCTTGACAGGCGGTGGCTATGGCTACACCTTC. Encoded protein: CASSLTGGGYGYTF.